This passage covers 12 T cell receptor beta chains from one sample sequenced in a study of T cell repertoires in cytomegalovirus infection. TCRdb redid the calling of the reads with MiXCR, one entry per CDR3 protein. The sample lists about 100,000 distinct CDR3 sequences, 20% to 30% occurring once. The sequenced sample was CD8+ T cells from PBMCs. The receptors come from a human donor in good health (CMV status not recorded). Some clones in this sample may be carry-over from other donors' samples.

The chain uses TRBV9 and TRBJ2-1; D perhaps matches TRBD1 (5 bases). The germline CDR1 and CDR2 sequences are SGDLS and YYNGEE. Deletions cut 4 bases from V and 1 base from J, with 12 bases between. The CDR3 loop spans 15 amino acids. In nucleotides, the CDR3 is TGTGCCAGCAGCCCCACAGGCGTTTCCTACAATGAGCAGTTCTTC. Its translation: CASSPTGVSYNEQFF.

This clonotype was seen repeatedly, ten times or more. Here the CDR3 reads CASSLGGQGREGYTF. Written as DNA, the CDR3 is TGTGCCAGCAGCTTAGGAGGACAGGGGCGGGAAGGCTACACCTTC. This chain uses TRBV7-2 with TRBJ1-2, with 9 bases matching TRBD1. Germline V gene data show CDR1 as SGHTA and CDR2 as FQGNSA. CDR3 size: 15 residues. The junction had 8 bases not matched to a gene; V was cut back by 1 base and J by 8 bases.

This chain connects TRBV4-1 to TRBJ2-3; 7 bases are a match to TRBD2. This CDR3 has 15 residues. After removal of 1 base from V and 6 bases from J, the junction contained 7 bases not matched to a gene. Germline V CDR1 and CDR2: MGHRA, YSYEKL. The CDR3 protein is CASSQGGGSADTQYF. CDR3 in DNA: TGCGCCAGCAGCCAAGGAGGCGGGAGTGCCGATACGCAGTATTTT.

A few counts support this clonotype. The V call is TRBV20-1, the J call TRBJ2-3, with TRBD2 matching 7 bases. The germline CDR1 and CDR2 sequences are DFQATT and SNEGSKA (reference sequence). This CDR3 contains 13 residues. The junction had 5 bases not matched to a gene; V was cut back by 1 base and J by 7 bases. CDR3 sequence reads: CSARASGANTQYF. The CDR3 bases are TGCAGTGCTAGAGCCAGCGGGGCGAATACGCAGTATTTT.

This clonotype was seen a few times. The V and J genes are TRBV28 and TRBJ1-5; tentatively, D is TRBD1 (6 bases). V lost 4 bases and J 0 bases, leaving 7 bases between the germline ends. Germline V gene data show CDR1 as MDHEN and CDR2 as SYDVKM. The CDR3 is made up of 14 amino acids. In nucleotides, the CDR3 is TGTGCCAGCAGTTCGGACAGTAGCAATCAGCCCCAGCATTTT. Translation: CASSSDSSNQPQHF.

The table lists this clonotype with a few counts. J is TRBJ1-6 and V is TRBV28; 10 bases map to TRBD1. Germline CDR1 and CDR2: MDHEN and SYDVKM. The length of the CDR3 is 15 residues. The J segment lost 7 bases and the V segment lost 2 bases, leaving 2 bases of the junction unmatched. The CDR3 DNA reads as TGTGCCAGCAGTTTACGGACAGGGGGGAATTCACCCCTCCACTTT. This sequence encodes CASSLRTGGNSPLHF.

This clonotype was counted between two and nine times. This chain joins TRBV13 and TRBJ1-1; tentatively, D is TRBD1 (6 bases). The V end was cut by 2 bases, the J end by 5 bases, with 15 bases between. The germline gives CDR1 PRHDT, CDR2 FYEKMQ (reference sequence). This CDR3 has 15 amino acids. CDR3 in amino acids: CASSLTGTRGTEAFF. CDR3 sequence (DNA): TGTGCCAGCAGCTTAACCGGGACACGCGGAACTGAAGCTTTCTTT.

There are a few counts of this clonotype. The chain joins TRBV9 to TRBJ2-7; weak D call: TRBD2 (5 bases). The germline gives CDR1 SGDLS, CDR2 YYNGEE. Trimming cost V 2 bases and J 2 bases, with 17 bases left between them. The CDR3 is made up of 16 amino acids. The CDR3 protein is CASSVSSGENTYEQYF. CDR3 bases: TGTGCCAGCAGCGTCTCCAGTGGGGAGAATACCTACGAGCAGTACTTC.

This clonotype was detected ten times or more. J is TRBJ1-1 and V is TRBV7-8; no clear D. The germline CDR1 and CDR2 sequences are SGHVS and FQNEAQ. The CDR3 loop spans 14 amino acids. V lost 5 bases, J lost 6 bases, and 16 bases lay in between. CDR3 DNA: TGTGCCAGCAGCCCCGGAGGCGGGCTCGCTGAAGCTTTCTTT. Residues: CASSPGGGLAEAFF.

Concerning this clonotype: This sequence may be a read error, since a much larger clone differs from it by one base. The J gene is TRBJ1-2, the V gene TRBV7-3; D gene ambiguous. The V and J ends lost 5 bases and 2 bases respectively, with 15 bases between them. Germline CDR1 reads SGHTA; CDR2 reads FQGTGA. This CDR3 region has 15 residues. The DNA of the CDR3 is TGTGCCAGCAGCCTTCTTAGGGAGACCAACTATGGCTACACCTTC. Protein product: CASSLLRETNYGYTF.

Turning to this clonotype: The conserved phenylalanine or tryptophan normally closing the CDR3 is absent here, so this likely arose from a read error. The DNA is left out, because the CDR3 cannot be placed on it with certainty; the CDR3 is given as TCRdb lists it. The gene calls are TRBV4-1 and TRBJ1-1; TRBD1, the D gene given by the table, was not confirmed from the DNA. The length of the CDR3 is 11 amino acids, counting both ends. CDR1 is MGHRA, CDR2 YSYEKL, per germline. This chain's CDR3 is CASSHRDRRPI.

This clonotype was found a few times. The CDR3 spells CASSPGTGSETQYF. The CDR3 nucleotides are TGTGCCAGCTCACCCGGGACAGGGTCGGAGACCCAGTACTTC. The rearrangement links TRBV18 to TRBJ2-5, with 9 bases identical to TRBD1. The CDR3 is 14 amino acids. Unmatched junction bases numbered 4, after V lost 3 bases and J lost 5 bases. Germline assignment: CDR1 KGHSH and CDR2 LQKENI.